These 9 T cell receptor beta chains originate from one sample sequenced in a study of regulatory T cells in long-lasting Graves disease. Sequencing libraries for TCR beta were prepared with iRepertoire HTBI primers and Arm-PCR of CDR3 regions. TCRdb used MiXCR to reprocess the multiplex PCR reads, holding one entry per CDR3 protein. Seen here are roughly 350,000 distinct CDR3 sequences, roughly 15% observed once, and the top ten hold around 20%. Time point of the sample: newly diagnosed GD, antithyroid drugs for less than 3 months. With RNA extracted from PBMCs as input, the TCR library was made. These sequences were also reported in another study, on T cells in Graves' hyperthyroidism and ophthalmopathy.

Sequenced here: peripheral blood mononuclear cells (PBMCs), sampled at new diagnosis, from a patient treated with antithyroid drugs. Receptor source: a woman younger than 35 with Graves disease.

This clonotype came up many times. The gene calls are TRBV27 and TRBJ1-5, with D hard to call. The germline V gene has CDR1 MNHEY and CDR2 SMNVEV (reference sequence). This CDR3 is built from 14 residues. The V and J ends lost 2 bases and 4 bases respectively, with 9 bases between them. CDR3 in DNA: TGTGCCAGCAGTTTAGGAGACAAGAATCAGCCCCAGCATTTT. The encoded protein is CASSLGDKNQPQHF.

This clonotype was seen many times. The chain is built from TRBV6-1 and TRBJ2-5; the match to TRBD1 covers 7 bases. This CDR3 comprises 13 residues. After removal of 8 bases from V and 1 base from J, the junction contained 4 bases not matched to a gene. Germline CDR1 and CDR2: MNHNS and SASEGT. CDR3 protein: CASHWDSQETQYF. CDR3 DNA: TGTGCCAGCCATTGGGACAGCCAAGAGACCCAGTACTTC.

The V call is TRBV4-2, the J call TRBJ2-5, with 7 bases lining up with TRBD2. There are 14 residues in the CDR3. Germline assignment: CDR1 LGHNA and CDR2 YNFKEQ. V lost 0 bases and J lost 3; bases outside the gene matches: 1. Here the CDR3 DNA reads TGTGCCAGCAGCCAAGAGGCGGGAGAAGAGACCCAGTACTTC. Translated: CASSQEAGEETQYF.

This clonotype was detected a few times. This rearrangement joins TRBV27 to TRBJ2-7; TRBD1 matches 12 bases. The germline V gene has CDR1 MNHEY and CDR2 SMNVEV (reference sequence). The V and J ends lost 6 bases and 6 bases, in that order; junction bases with no gene match: 6. The CDR3 has 14 amino acids. CDR3 nucleotide sequence: TGTGCCAGCAGACCCGGGACAGGGGGCCTCGAGCAGTACTTC. Its protein product is CASRPGTGGLEQYF.

This clonotype has at least ten counts. This rearrangement joins TRBV5-1 to TRBJ2-1, with a tentative D call TRBD2 (6 bases). Germline CDR1 is SGHRS and CDR2 is YFSETQ. The CDR3 consists of 15 residues. The V end was cut by 0 bases, the J end by 10 bases, with 17 bases between. The CDR3 reads CASSLAGEYGGEQFF. CDR3 bases: TGCGCCAGCAGCTTGGCGGGGGAGTACGGAGGAGAGCAGTTCTTC. Variable domain in full (rest from reference TRBV5-1 and TRBJ2-1): KAGVTQTPRYLIKTRGQQVTLSCSPISGHRSVSWYQQTPGQGLQFLFEYFSETQRNKGNFPGRFSGRQFSNSRSEMNVSTLELGDSALYLCASSLAGEYGGEQFFGPGTRLTVL.

This clonotype has a count of ten or more. The genes are TRBV2 and TRBJ2-3; TRBD2 matches 7 bases. After removal of 8 bases from V and 5 bases from J, the junction contained 16 bases not matched to a gene. CDR1 SNHLY and CDR2 FYNNEI come from the germline V gene. CDR3 length: 16 residues. The CDR3 nucleotides are TGTGCCAGCGTGGGCTCCGAGCGGGGTCGTCGAGATACGCAGTATTTT. This codes for CASVGSERGRRDTQYF.

The gene calls are TRBV14 and TRBJ2-7, with 9 nucleotides matching TRBD1. The germline CDR1 and CDR2 sequences are SGHDN and FVKESK. V shed 3 bases and J 1 base; nucleotides not matched to a gene: 7. This CDR3 has 16 residues. CDR3 coding DNA: TGTGCCAGCAGCCACCCAACAGGGGGCGCTTCCTACGAGCAGTACTTC. It specifies CASSHPTGGASYEQYF. The whole variable domain, remainder taken from reference TRBV14 and TRBJ2-7, is EAGVTQFPSHSVIEKGQTVTLRCDPISGHDNLYWYRRVMGKEIKFLLHFVKESKQDESGMPNNRFLAERTGGTYSTLKVQPAELEDSGVYFCASSHPTGGASYEQYFGPGTRLTVT.

This clonotype was recorded many times. V usage is TRBV7-9 and J usage is TRBJ1-1; D is perhaps TRBD1 (5 bases). This CDR3 is built from 13 residues. V lost 4 bases and J 10 bases, leaving 16 bases between the germline ends. Germline loops: CDR1 SEHNR, CDR2 FQNEAQ (reference sequence). CDR3 in amino acids: CASSYAGGVGAFF. The CDR3 DNA reads TGTGCCAGCAGCTATGCCGGGGGAGTTGGAGCTTTCTTT.

Points on this clonotype: Germline and junction disagree at one end, which may indicate a read error. The CDR3 DNA sequence: TGTGCCAGCAGAGCCATTAGGGACAACTATGGCTACTCCTTC. Protein: CASRAIRDNYGYSF. This sequence joins TRBV3-1 and TRBJ1-2; D may be TRBD1 (6 bases). CDR3 size: 14 residues. Germline-derived CDR1 and CDR2 are LGHDT and YNNKEL (reference sequence).